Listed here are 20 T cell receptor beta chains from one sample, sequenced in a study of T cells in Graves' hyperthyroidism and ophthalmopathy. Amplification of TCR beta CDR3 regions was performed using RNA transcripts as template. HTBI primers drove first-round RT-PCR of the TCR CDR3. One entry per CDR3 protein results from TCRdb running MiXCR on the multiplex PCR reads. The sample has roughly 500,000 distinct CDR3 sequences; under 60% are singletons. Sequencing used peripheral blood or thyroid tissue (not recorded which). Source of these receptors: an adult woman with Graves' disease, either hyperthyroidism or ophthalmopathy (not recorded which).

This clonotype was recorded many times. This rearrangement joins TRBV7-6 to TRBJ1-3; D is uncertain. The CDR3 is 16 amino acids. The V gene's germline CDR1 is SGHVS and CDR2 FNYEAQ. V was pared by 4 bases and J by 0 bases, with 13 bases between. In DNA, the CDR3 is TGTGCCAGCAGCTCGACGGATTCCATCTCTGGAAACACCATATATTTT. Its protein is CASSSTDSISGNTIYF. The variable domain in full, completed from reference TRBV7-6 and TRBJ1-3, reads GAGVSQSPRYKVTKRGQDVALRCDPISGHVSLYWYRQALGQGPEFLTYFNYEAQQDKSGLPNDRFSAERPEGSISTLTIQRTEQRDSAMYRCASSSTDSISGNTIYFGEGSWLTVV.

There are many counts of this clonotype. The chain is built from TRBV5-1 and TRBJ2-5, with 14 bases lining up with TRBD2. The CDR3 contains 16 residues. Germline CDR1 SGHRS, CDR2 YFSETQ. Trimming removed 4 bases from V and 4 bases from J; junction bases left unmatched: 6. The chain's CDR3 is CASSPGTSGRRETQYF. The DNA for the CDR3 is TGCGCCAGCAGCCCCGGGACTAGCGGGAGACGAGAGACCCAGTACTTC.

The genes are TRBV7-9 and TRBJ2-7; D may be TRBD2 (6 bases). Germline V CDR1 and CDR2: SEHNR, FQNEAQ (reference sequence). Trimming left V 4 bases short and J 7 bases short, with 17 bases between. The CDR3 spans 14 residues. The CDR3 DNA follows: TGTGCCAGCAGCTGGAGGGAAGGATCAAGGGAGCAGTACTTC. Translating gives CASSWREGSREQYF.

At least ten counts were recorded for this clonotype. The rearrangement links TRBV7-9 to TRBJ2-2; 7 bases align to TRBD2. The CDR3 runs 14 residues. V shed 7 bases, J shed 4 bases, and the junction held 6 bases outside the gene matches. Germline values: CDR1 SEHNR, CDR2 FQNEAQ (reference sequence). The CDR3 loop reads CASTPPGGTGELFF. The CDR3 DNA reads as TGTGCCAGCACCCCTCCGGGGGGCACCGGGGAGCTGTTTTTT.

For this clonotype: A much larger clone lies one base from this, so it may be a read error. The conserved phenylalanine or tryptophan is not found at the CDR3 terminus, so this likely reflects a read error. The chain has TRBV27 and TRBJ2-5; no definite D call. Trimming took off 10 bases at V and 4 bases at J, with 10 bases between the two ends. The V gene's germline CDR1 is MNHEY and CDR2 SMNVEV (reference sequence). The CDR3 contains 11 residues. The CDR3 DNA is TGTGCCACTCTCTTCGGAGAGACCCAGTACCTC. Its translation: CATLFGETQYL.

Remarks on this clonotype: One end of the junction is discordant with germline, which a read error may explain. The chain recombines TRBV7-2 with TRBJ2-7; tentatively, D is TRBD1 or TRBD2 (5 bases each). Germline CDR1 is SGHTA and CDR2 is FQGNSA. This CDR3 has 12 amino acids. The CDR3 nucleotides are TGCGCCAGCAGCACCGGGACCCGAGATGCGTACTTC. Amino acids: CASSTGTRDAYF.

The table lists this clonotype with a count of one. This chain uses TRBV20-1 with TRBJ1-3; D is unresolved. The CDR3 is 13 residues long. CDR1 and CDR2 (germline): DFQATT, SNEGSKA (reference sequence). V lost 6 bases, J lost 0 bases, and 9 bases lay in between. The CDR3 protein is CSAGGDSGNTIYF. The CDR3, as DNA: TGCAGTGCGGGCGGGGACTCTGGAAACACCATATATTTT.

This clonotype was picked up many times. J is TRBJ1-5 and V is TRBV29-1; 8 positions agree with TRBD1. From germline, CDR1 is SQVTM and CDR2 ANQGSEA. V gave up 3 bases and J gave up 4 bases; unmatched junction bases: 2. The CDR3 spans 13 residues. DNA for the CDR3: TGCAGCGTTGAGCAGGGGGCAAATCAGCCCCAGCATTTT. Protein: CSVEQGANQPQHF.

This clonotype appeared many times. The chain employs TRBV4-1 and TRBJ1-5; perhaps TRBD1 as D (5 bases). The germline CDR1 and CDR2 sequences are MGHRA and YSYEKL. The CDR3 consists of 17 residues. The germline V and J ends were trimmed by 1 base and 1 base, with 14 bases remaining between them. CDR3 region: CASSQGGGKESNQPQHF. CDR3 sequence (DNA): TGCGCCAGCAGCCAAGGGGGGGGGAAGGAGAGCAATCAGCCCCAGCATTTT.

The chain's CDR3 is CASSDHGPGELFF. In DNA, the CDR3 is TGTGCCAGTAGTGACCACGGTCCCGGGGAGCTGTTTTTT. V gene TRBV19 combines with J gene TRBJ2-2; D not certain. Between the trimmed V and J ends, which lost 5 bases and 6 bases, there was a span of 10 bases. CDR3 length equals 13 residues. Per the germline V gene, CDR1 is LNHDA and CDR2 is SQIVND (reference sequence).

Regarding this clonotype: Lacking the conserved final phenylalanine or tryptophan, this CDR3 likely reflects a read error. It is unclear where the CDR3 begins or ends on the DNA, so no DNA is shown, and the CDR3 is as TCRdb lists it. The CDR3 protein is CASRGLAGRSGANVLVL. J is TRBJ2-6 and V is TRBV11-2; the listed D gene, TRBD2, was not tested against the DNA. With termini counted, the CDR3 has 17 amino acids. Looked up from germline, CDR1 is SGHAT and CDR2 is FQNNGV.

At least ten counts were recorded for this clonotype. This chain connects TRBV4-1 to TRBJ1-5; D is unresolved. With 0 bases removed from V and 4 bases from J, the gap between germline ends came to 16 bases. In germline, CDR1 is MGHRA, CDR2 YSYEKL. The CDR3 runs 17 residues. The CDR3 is CASSQDWAAGVNQPQHF. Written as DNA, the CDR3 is TGCGCCAGCAGCCAAGACTGGGCAGCCGGGGTGAATCAGCCCCAGCATTTT.

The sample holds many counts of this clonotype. The CDR3 sequence: CASSPVGTVSYEQYF. Written as DNA, the CDR3 is TGTGCCAGCAGCCCCGTAGGGACGGTAAGCTACGAGCAGTACTTC. The chain carries TRBV12-3 or TRBV12-4 and TRBJ2-7; D possibly matches TRBD1 or TRBD2 (5 bases each). Trimming removed 6 bases at V and 3 bases at J, with 18 bases between. This CDR3 has 15 residues.

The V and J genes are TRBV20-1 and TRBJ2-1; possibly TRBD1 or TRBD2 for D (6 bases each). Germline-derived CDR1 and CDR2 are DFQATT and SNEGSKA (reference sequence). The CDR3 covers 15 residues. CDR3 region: CSVEQGGYSYNEQFF. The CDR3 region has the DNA TGCAGCGTCGAACAGGGAGGATACTCCTACAATGAGCAGTTCTTC.

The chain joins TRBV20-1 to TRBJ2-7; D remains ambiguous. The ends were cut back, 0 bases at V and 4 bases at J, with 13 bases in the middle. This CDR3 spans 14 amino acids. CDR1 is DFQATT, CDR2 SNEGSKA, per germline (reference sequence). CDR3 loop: CSARDGEVSYEQYF. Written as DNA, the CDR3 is TGCAGTGCTAGAGATGGGGAAGTCTCGTACGAGCAGTACTTC.

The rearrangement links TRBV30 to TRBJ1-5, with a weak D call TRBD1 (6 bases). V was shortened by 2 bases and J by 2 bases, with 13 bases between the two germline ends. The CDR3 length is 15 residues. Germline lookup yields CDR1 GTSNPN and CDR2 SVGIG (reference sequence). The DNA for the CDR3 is TGTGCCTGGAGTCTAGGTGGGGGCCGCAATCAGCCCCAGCATTTT. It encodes CAWSLGGGRNQPQHF. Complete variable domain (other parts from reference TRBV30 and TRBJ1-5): SQTIHQWPATLVQPVGSPLSLECTVEGTSNPNLYWYRQAAGRGLQLLFYSVGIGQISSEVPQNLSASRPQDRQFILSSKKLLLSDSGFYLCAWSLGGGRNQPQHFGDGTRLSIL.

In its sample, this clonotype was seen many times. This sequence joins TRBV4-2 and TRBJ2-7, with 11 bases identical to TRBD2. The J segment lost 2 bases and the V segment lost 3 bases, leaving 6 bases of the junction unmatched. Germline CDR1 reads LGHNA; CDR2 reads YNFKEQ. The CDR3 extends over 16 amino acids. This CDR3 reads CASSQSGTSGTYEQYF. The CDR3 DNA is TGTGCCAGCAGCCAGTCCGGGACTAGCGGAACCTACGAGCAGTACTTC.

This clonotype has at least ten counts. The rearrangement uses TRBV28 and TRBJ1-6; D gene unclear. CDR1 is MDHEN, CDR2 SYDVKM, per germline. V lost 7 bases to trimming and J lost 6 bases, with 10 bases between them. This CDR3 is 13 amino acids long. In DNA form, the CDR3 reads TGTGCCAGCAATCGCAAGACTAATTCACCCCTCCACTTT. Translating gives CASNRKTNSPLHF.

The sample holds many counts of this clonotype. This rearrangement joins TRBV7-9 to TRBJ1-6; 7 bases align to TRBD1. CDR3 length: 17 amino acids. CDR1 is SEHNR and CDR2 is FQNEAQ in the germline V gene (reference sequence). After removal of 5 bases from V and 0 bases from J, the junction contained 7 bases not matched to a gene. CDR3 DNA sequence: TGTGCCAGCAGCCCGGGGACAGCCAACTCCTATAATTCACCCCTCCACTTT. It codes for CASSPGTANSYNSPLHF.

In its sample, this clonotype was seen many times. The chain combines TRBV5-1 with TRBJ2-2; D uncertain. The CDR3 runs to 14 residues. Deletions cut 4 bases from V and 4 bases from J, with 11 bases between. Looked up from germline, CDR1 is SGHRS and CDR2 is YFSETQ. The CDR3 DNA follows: TGCGCCAGCAGCCCTACGGTGGGCACCGGGGAGCTGTTTTTT. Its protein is CASSPTVGTGELFF.